This T cell receptor beta chain derives from a study of cytomegalovirus exposure and HLA in healthy donors. The primer mix had 60 Vbeta and 13 Jbeta primers. In the authors' workflow: In a later analysis, some 80 million unique TCR beta chains included roughly 11 million shared by two or more donors. Here immunoSEQ multiplex PCR was the method, and the copy in TCRdb shows in-frame clones only, minus some. Clonal size and the V and J genes are those of that table, whereas D and trimming came from the DNA. The profile shows about 170,000 clones, 70% to 90% of them singletons. Overall study findings and caveats: CMV serostatus alone was available as immune exposure information. Later, an analysis found that common viral pathogens appeared to be linked with several of the most significant clusters.

The CDR3 length is 14 residues. In germline, CDR1 is MGHDK, CDR2 SYGVNS. V lost 0 bases, J lost 5 bases, and 7 bases lay in between. This clone was counted once. Antigen: not known. This clonotype was obtained from a man under 40 in good health and CMV-seropositive. Sequencing input: PBMCs. The genes are TRBV25-1 and TRBJ2-2, with D unclear. CDR3 sequence: CASSEYSTTGELFF. The CDR3 DNA reads TGTGCCAGCAGTGAATATTCAACTACCGGGGAGCTGTTTTTT.